The 12 T cell receptor beta chains below were found in one sample sequenced in a study of T-cell memory formation after mild COVID-19. Via MiXCR, TCRdb re-called the 5' RACE reads, giving one row per CDR3 protein. The sample holds around 250,000 distinct CDR3 sequences, 15% to 19% seen once. Sequencing was done on a sample of PBMCs or a T cell subset sorted from them (not recorded which). The receptors were sampled from an adult woman who had mild COVID-19 (a few samples of this study predate the infection). Cell type and time point are not known.

This clonotype has just a few counts. The rearrangement uses TRBV7-2 and TRBJ1-5, with TRBD1 matching over 7 bases. The V gene end was trimmed by 1 base and the J gene end by 9 bases; junction bases not matched to a gene: 6. CDR3 length: 14 residues. Germline-derived CDR1 and CDR2 are SGHTA and FQGNSA. The CDR3 DNA reads TGTGCCAGCAGCTTAGTGGGACAGCCGGGGCCCCAGCATTTT. Translated: CASSLVGQPGPQHF.

This chain uses TRBV25-1 with TRBJ2-3, with unresolved D. Per germline, CDR1 MGHDK and CDR2 SYGVNS. Trimming cost V 2 bases and J 2 bases, with 20 bases left between them. This CDR3 has 18 residues. CDR3 in amino acids: CASSEHRYRAIDTDTQYF. CDR3 DNA sequence: TGTGCCAGCAGTGAACACCGATACCGGGCTATAGACACAGATACGCAGTATTTT.

CDR3 nucleotides: TGTGCCAGCAGCTACGAAGAGACAGGGGGACACGAGCAGTACTTC. It encodes CASSYEETGGHEQYF. The chain links TRBV11-1 to TRBJ2-7; 9 bases are a match to TRBD1. The CDR3 contains 15 residues. CDR1 and CDR2 (germline): SGHAT, FQDESV (reference sequence). V trimming: 4 bases; J trimming: 5 bases; junction bases outside the gene matches: 9.

This clonotype has just a few counts. The chain has TRBV12-3 or TRBV12-4 and TRBJ1-5; D is unresolved. V gave up 3 bases and J gave up 3 bases, with 15 bases separating them. CDR3 length: 16 amino acids. The CDR3 spells CASSLFPAGDNQPQHF. DNA for the CDR3: TGTGCCAGCAGTTTGTTTCCAGCCGGGGACAATCAGCCCCAGCATTTT.

This clonotype was detected only a few times. The chain recombines TRBV18 with TRBJ2-1, with D tentatively TRBD1 or TRBD2 (5 bases each). Per germline, CDR1 KGHSH and CDR2 LQKENI. The V and J ends lost 2 bases and 0 bases respectively, with 8 bases between them. This CDR3 spans 15 amino acids. CDR3 loop: CASSPRDLSYNEQFF. The DNA of the CDR3 is TGTGCCAGCTCACCAAGGGACCTCTCCTACAATGAGCAGTTCTTC.

CDR3 nucleotide sequence: TGTGCCAGCAGTTCAGCGGGGGGTGGCACAGATACGCAGTATTTT. This translates into CASSSAGGGTDTQYF. The chain combines TRBV28 with TRBJ2-3, with 9 bases that match TRBD2. The trim removed 4 bases at V and 1 base at J, leaving 3 bases unmatched. Germline CDR1 and CDR2: MDHEN and SYDVKM. The CDR3 length is 15 residues.

Many counts were recorded for this clonotype. The rearrangement uses TRBV11-2 and TRBJ1-1, with 7 nucleotides matching TRBD1. Germline loops: CDR1 SGHAT, CDR2 FQNNGV. J gave up 1 base and V 4 bases, and 9 bases lay outside the gene matches. The CDR3 runs 16 residues. CDR3: CASSSRGQPGNTEAFF. The CDR3, as DNA: TGTGCCAGCAGCTCCAGGGGACAGCCGGGGAACACTGAAGCTTTCTTT.

V usage is TRBV20-1 and J usage is TRBJ2-3; tentatively, D is TRBD2 (6 bases). Trimming took off 6 bases at V and 1 base at J, with 11 bases between the two ends. Germline V gene data show CDR1 as DFQATT and CDR2 as SNEGSKA (reference sequence). This CDR3 is 13 amino acids long. The CDR3 bases are TGCAGTGCCAACAAGCGGGGCACAGATACGCAGTATTTT. It is translated as CSANKRGTDTQYF.

This clonotype was seen only a few times. V usage is TRBV4-2 and J usage is TRBJ1-3; no definite D call. The CDR3 runs to 16 residues. The V gene's germline CDR1 is LGHNA and CDR2 YNFKEQ. The germline V and J ends were trimmed by 1 base and 1 base, with 11 bases remaining between them. The CDR3 here is CASSQVAPGSGNTIYF. CDR3 DNA sequence: TGTGCCAGCAGCCAAGTGGCCCCCGGGTCTGGAAACACCATATATTTT.

V is TRBV27 and J is TRBJ1-4; no definite D call. V lost 5 bases and J lost 0, with 10 bases in between. Germline values: CDR1 MNHEY, CDR2 SMNVEV (reference sequence). This CDR3 has 15 amino acids. The CDR3 protein is CASSRAQPTNEKLFF. The CDR3 DNA reads TGTGCCAGCAGTCGCGCTCAACCAACTAATGAAAAACTGTTTTTT.

This chain uses TRBV19 with TRBJ2-5, with TRBD1 identical over 10 bases. Per germline, CDR1 LNHDA and CDR2 SQIVND (reference sequence). The CDR3 consists of 15 residues. The ends lost 2 bases at V and 5 bases at J; junction bases unmatched: 5. The CDR3 DNA follows: TGTGCCAGTAGTATACCGGGACAGGGGTCGGAGACCCAGTACTTC. It codes for CASSIPGQGSETQYF.

There are a few counts of this clonotype. The chain couples TRBV5-1 to TRBJ2-3; either TRBD1 or TRBD2 may supply D (6 bases each). V was shortened by 4 bases and J by 10 bases, with 31 bases between the two germline ends. The CDR3 length is 18 residues. CDR1 is SGHRS, CDR2 YFSETQ, per germline. This CDR3 is CASSLNNPIQGTEGAQYF. Written as DNA, the CDR3 is TGCGCCAGCAGCCTGAATAACCCTATTCAGGGGACTGAAGGTGCGCAGTATTTT.